This T cell receptor beta chain was captured in a study of blood T cell repertoires in COVID-19. In the study overall: Whether acute or convalescent, the COVID-19 samples came from the United States, Italy and Spain. T cells, B-cell-depleted T cells, or PBMCs provided the cDNA or gDNA that served as material.

This CDR3 spans 17 amino acids. Germline lookup yields CDR1 SGHRS and CDR2 YFSETQ. J was trimmed by 3 bases and V by 0 bases; bases with no gene match: 8. Participants' reported clinical history set cohort assignment. Per the original data handling: Amplification with reference gene primers provided the estimates of nucleated cell counts. Sequencing was performed with immunoSEQ multiplex PCR; in TCRdb, only in-frame clones are kept and a portion is missing. That table supplies the V and J calls and clone size; D and trimming were determined from the DNA. The data show about 140,000 clones, roughly 80% seen once.

The origin of this receptor is a man aged 35-49 years with acute COVID-19. The chain couples TRBV5-1 to TRBJ2-3, with 9 bases lining up with TRBD2. Sequencing was done on a sample of PBMCs or T cells enriched from blood (not recorded which). The CDR3 protein is CASSLARAGGATDTQYF. The CDR3 DNA reads as TGCGCCAGCAGCTTGGCCAGGGCGGGAGGGGCTACAGATACGCAGTATTTT.